A selection of T cell receptor beta chains follows, all from one sample in a study of naive and memory T cell subsets. From the UMI-ligation and nested PCR reads, TCRdb called clonotypes with MiXCR, one entry per CDR3 protein. The sample carries 140,000 to 150,000 distinct CDR3 sequences, approximately 15% recorded once. Sequenced material: naive CD4+ T cells from blood. The receptor source for this set is a human donor in good health. Both conserved end residues are part of each CDR3. A D gene is named only where the DNA matches it firmly. For some rows the clone size is stated as once, few or many, or as a class when expanded; others skip it.

abundance	d_gene	j_gene	v_gene	CDR3nt	CDR3aa
many	.	TRBJ1-5	TRBV12-3/TRBV12-4	TGTGCCAGCAGTTTTAATAAGGGAGGTCAGCCCCAGCATTTT	CASSFNKGGQPQHF
few	.	TRBJ1-1	TRBV10-3	TGTGCCATCCGGAGACTTGGGGACACTGAAGCTTTCTTT	CAIRRLGDTEAFF
.	TRBD2	TRBJ2-7	TRBV6-6	TGTGCCAGCAGTTACCCCCCAGCGGGGGATAATTACGAGCAGTACTTC	CASSYPPAGDNYEQYF
.	.	TRBJ2-3	TRBV2	TGTGCCAGTGTTTTGGCGGGATACACAGATACGCAGTATTTT	CASVLAGYTDTQYF
once	TRBD2	TRBJ2-3	TRBV20-1	TGCAGTGCCATCAGGCGGGGGAGCACAGATACGCAGTATTTT	CSAIRRGSTDTQYF
.	.	TRBJ2-3	TRBV27	TGTGCCAGCAAGAGATCCCCGCCAGATACGCAGTATTTT	CASKRSPPDTQYF
.	.	TRBJ2-5	TRBV5-1	TGCGCCAGCAGCTTGTTGGGGGAAGAGACCCAGTACTTC	CASSLLGEETQYF
.	.	TRBJ1-2	TRBV12-3/TRBV12-4	TGTGCCAGCAGTCTACAGGGTCGCGAAGGCTACACCTTC	CASSLQGREGYTF
many	.	TRBJ2-7	TRBV20-1	TGCAGTGCTAGAGCGGGAGCCAACCACGAGCAGTACTTC	CSARAGANHEQYF
.	TRBD2	TRBJ2-2	TRBV5-4	TGTGCCAGCAGCTTGGTAGCTAGCGGGATCAACACCGGGGAGCTGTTTTTT	CASSLVASGINTGELFF
.	.	TRBJ1-1	TRBV18	TGTGCCAGCTCACAGGGAAGGAACACTGAAGCTTTCTTT	CASSQGRNTEAFF
few	TRBD2	TRBJ2-3	TRBV11-2	TGTGCCAGCAGCTTAGACCCTCCCAGGACTAGGTCCTATTTT	CASSLDPPRTRSYF
few	.	TRBJ2-1	TRBV11-2	TGTGCCAGCCCTCCCGTTTCGGGTCCGCGGGATTACAATGAGCAGTTCTTC	CASPPVSGPRDYNEQFF
few	.	TRBJ1-5	TRBV20-1	TGCAGTGCTAGATCCCAGAGGCTTACCAATCAGCCCCAGCATTTT	CSARSQRLTNQPQHF
.	TRBD2	TRBJ2-1	TRBV24-1	TGTGCCACCAGTGATCCTAGCGGGAGGGCTGAGCAGTTCTTC	CATSDPSGRAEQFF
.	.	TRBJ2-7	TRBV5-5	TGTGCCAGCAGCTTGTCGGCCGCCGCTTTCCACGAGCAGTACTTC	CASSLSAAAFHEQYF
.	TRBD2	TRBJ2-7	TRBV6-2/TRBV6-3	TGTGCCGGCTCCATGAGCGGGAGGTCGGGCGAGCAGTACTTC	CAGSMSGRSGEQYF
.	.	TRBJ2-7	TRBV5-1	TGCGCCAGCAGCTTCGGGGACCGCTCCTACGAGCAGTACTTC	CASSFGDRSYEQYF
few	.	TRBJ2-3	TRBV5-1	TGCGCCAGCAGCTCTTCGGATACGCAGTATTTT	CASSSSDTQYF
.	.	TRBJ1-1	TRBV12-3/TRBV12-4	TGTGCCAGCAGTTCAAGGGAGTTTACTGAAGCTTTCTTT	CASSSREFTEAFF
.	TRBD1	TRBJ1-4	TRBV5-4	TGTGCCAGCAGCATAGGGACAGGGCATGAAAAACTGTTTTTT	CASSIGTGHEKLFF
few	.	TRBJ2-2	TRBV12-3/TRBV12-4	TGTGCCAGCAGTTTTCAGGTCCCCGGGGAGCTGTTTTTT	CASSFQVPGELFF
many	TRBD2	TRBJ2-1	TRBV6-2/TRBV6-3	TGTGCCAGCAGCCGACTAGCGGGAGGTTACAATGAGCAGTTCTTC	CASSRLAGGYNEQFF
.	.	TRBJ1-2	TRBV12-3/TRBV12-4	TGTGCCAGCAGCCCCTCCGTAGGGGAGGGCTATGGCTACACCTTC	CASSPSVGEGYGYTF
.	.	TRBJ2-2	TRBV12-3/TRBV12-4	TGTGCCAGCAGTTTTGCAGGGTCCGGGGAGCTGTTTTTT	CASSFAGSGELFF
few	TRBD2	TRBJ2-3	TRBV20-1	TGCAGTGTTACGGGACTAGCTAGCACAGATACGCAGTATTTT	CSVTGLASTDTQYF
.	.	TRBJ1-5	TRBV27	TGTGCCAGCAGTCAGGCAGAGTACAATCAGCCCCAGCATTTT	CASSQAEYNQPQHF
many	.	TRBJ1-5	TRBV2	TGTGCCAGCAGTGTAGAGCAGAGCTCATCCCAGCCCCAGCATTTT	CASSVEQSSSQPQHF
few	.	TRBJ2-1	TRBV12-3/TRBV12-4	TGTGCCAGCAGTTTATCATCAGGGGCCGACTACAATGAGCAGTTCTTC	CASSLSSGADYNEQFF
.	.	TRBJ1-4	TRBV20-1	TGCAGTGCTAGAAGATTCGGCGATTCAACTAATGAAAAACTGTTTTTT	CSARRFGDSTNEKLFF
few	TRBD1	TRBJ2-2	TRBV20-1	TGCAGTGCACAGGGGGCGGGCACCGGGGAGCTGTTTTTT	CSAQGAGTGELFF
.	TRBD2	TRBJ2-7	TRBV4-3	TGCGCCAGCAGCCAACAACTAGCGGGGGCCTACGAGCAGTACTTC	CASSQQLAGAYEQYF
few	.	TRBJ2-7	TRBV9	TGTGCCAGCAGCGTTGCGACGGGAAAAGCCTACGAGCAGTACTTC	CASSVATGKAYEQYF
.	TRBD2	TRBJ2-1	TRBV7-9	TGTGCCAGCAGCCCGCGGGAGTTCGAGAATGAGCAGTTCTTC	CASSPREFENEQFF
.	TRBD1	TRBJ1-5	TRBV6-5	TGTGCCAGCAGTGATGCCGGGACAGGACGCCAGCCCCAGCATTTT	CASSDAGTGRQPQHF